The 10 T cell receptor beta chains below come from one sample, sequenced in a study of blood T cell repertoires in COVID-19. Measured with immunoSEQ multiplex PCR; TCRdb has only the in-frame clones, and not every one. The table has 20,000 to 30,000 clones, around 86% seen once. Specimen: peripheral blood. The receptor source for this set is a woman over 75 with acute or convalescent COVID-19.

The CDR3, as DNA: TGTGCCAGTAGTATAGTAATCGTTCGGTCTGGAAACACCATATATTTT. As protein: CASSIVIVRSGNTIYF. This sequence joins TRBV19 and TRBJ1-3; unclear D gene. The CDR3 length is 16 residues. From germline, CDR1 is LNHDA and CDR2 SQIVND (reference sequence). V was cut by 1 base and J by 1 base, with 11 bases left in between.

The chain has TRBV27 and TRBJ1-1; D not certain. Germline CDR1 reads MNHEY; CDR2 reads SMNVEV (reference sequence). This CDR3 is 13 amino acids long. Trimming took off 3 bases at V and 4 bases at J, with 9 bases between the two ends. CDR3 coding DNA: TGTGCCAGCAGTTTGGGGAGGAGCACTGAAGCTTTCTTT. It specifies CASSLGRSTEAFF.

In its sample, this clone was seen once. The chain carries TRBV10-3 and TRBJ1-2; 9 bases match TRBD1. Looked up from germline, CDR1 is ENHRY and CDR2 is SYGVKD. This CDR3 comprises 13 residues. V shed 6 bases and J 6 bases; nucleotides not matched to a gene: 5. The CDR3 DNA follows: TGTGCCATCAGGGGGACAGGGAAAGATGGCTACACCTTC. Its translation is CAIRGTGKDGYTF.

The gene calls are TRBV18 and TRBJ2-5; 9 bases align to TRBD1. The ends lost 6 bases at V and 5 bases at J; junction bases unmatched: 4. The CDR3 is 13 amino acids. Germline assignment: CDR1 KGHSH and CDR2 LQKENI. For the CDR3, the DNA is TGTGCCAGCTCTCCTGGACAGGGGGAGACCCAGTACTTC. Amino acid sequence: CASSPGQGETQYF.

This chain joins TRBV12-3 or TRBV12-4 and TRBJ1-2; 7 bases map to TRBD1. This CDR3 spans 13 amino acids. Unmatched junction bases numbered 10, after V lost 6 bases and J lost 9 bases. The CDR3 reads CASSPTGPERYTF. CDR3 DNA sequence: TGTGCCAGCAGCCCGACAGGGCCCGAACGCTACACCTTC.

The chain has TRBV7-2 and TRBJ2-1; 8 bases fit TRBD2. Germline assignment: CDR1 SGHTA and CDR2 FQGNSA. Trimming cost V 3 bases and J 10 bases; bases outside gene matches: 11. This CDR3 spans 15 amino acids. CDR3 amino acids: CASSFQAGVRLEQFF. The CDR3 nucleotides read TGTGCCAGCAGCTTCCAAGCGGGAGTACGATTGGAGCAGTTCTTC.

The CDR3 loop reads CSVREGSTGELFF. Here the CDR3 DNA reads TGCAGCGTGCGGGAGGGGAGCACCGGGGAGCTGTTTTTT. The J gene is TRBJ2-2, the V gene TRBV29-1, with TRBD2 matching 9 bases. Trimming removed 6 bases from V and 4 bases from J; junction bases left unmatched: 3. The CDR3 sequence is 13 residues long. The germline CDR1 and CDR2 sequences are SQVTM and ANQGSEA.

The chain couples TRBV15 to TRBJ1-6, with 7 bases that match TRBD1. This CDR3 contains 15 residues. Trimming removed 0 bases from V and 7 bases from J; junction bases left unmatched: 3. Germline-derived CDR1 and CDR2 are LNHNV and YYDKDF (reference sequence). CDR3 amino acids: CATSRDRGVNSPLHF. CDR3 nucleotide sequence: TGTGCCACCAGCAGAGACAGGGGGGTAAATTCACCCCTCCACTTT.

The chain is built from TRBV5-1 and TRBJ2-1; 13 bases map to TRBD2. The CDR3 loop spans 15 amino acids. V shed 4 bases, J shed 6 bases, and the junction held 4 bases outside the gene matches. The germline gives CDR1 SGHRS, CDR2 YFSETQ. The CDR3 nucleotides are TGCGCCAGCAGCCAGGGACTAGCGGGGAGCAATGAGCAGTTCTTC. Its protein product is CASSQGLAGSNEQFF.

This clone was counted a few times. V usage is TRBV7-6 and J usage is TRBJ2-5; 10 bases match TRBD2. Unmatched junction bases numbered 8, after V lost 4 bases and J lost 0 bases. The CDR3 runs 17 residues. The V gene's germline CDR1 is SGHVS and CDR2 FNYEAQ. The CDR3 reads CASSSRPTSGNQETQYF. CDR3 in DNA: TGTGCCAGCAGCTCCCGACCCACTAGCGGGAACCAAGAGACCCAGTACTTC.